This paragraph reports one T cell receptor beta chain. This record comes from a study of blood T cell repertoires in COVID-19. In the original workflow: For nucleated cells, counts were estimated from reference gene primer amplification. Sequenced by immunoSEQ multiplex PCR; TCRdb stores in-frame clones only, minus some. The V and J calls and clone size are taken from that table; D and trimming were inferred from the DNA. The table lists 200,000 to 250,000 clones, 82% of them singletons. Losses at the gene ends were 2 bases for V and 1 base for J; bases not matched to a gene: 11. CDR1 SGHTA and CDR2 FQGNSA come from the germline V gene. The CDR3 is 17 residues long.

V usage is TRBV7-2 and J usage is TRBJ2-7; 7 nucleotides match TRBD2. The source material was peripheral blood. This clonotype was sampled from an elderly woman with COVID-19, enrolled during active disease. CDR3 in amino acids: CASSLRAGTTLSYEQYF. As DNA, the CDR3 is TGTGCCAGCAGCTTAAGGGCCGGGACTACCTTATCCTACGAGCAGTACTTC. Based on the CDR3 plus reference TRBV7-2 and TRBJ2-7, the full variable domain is GAGVSQSPSNKVTEKGKDVELRCDPISGHTALYWYRQSLGQGLEFLIYFQGNSAPDKSGLPSDRFSAERTGGSVSTLTIQRTQQEDSAVYLCASSLRAGTTLSYEQYFGPGTRLTVT.